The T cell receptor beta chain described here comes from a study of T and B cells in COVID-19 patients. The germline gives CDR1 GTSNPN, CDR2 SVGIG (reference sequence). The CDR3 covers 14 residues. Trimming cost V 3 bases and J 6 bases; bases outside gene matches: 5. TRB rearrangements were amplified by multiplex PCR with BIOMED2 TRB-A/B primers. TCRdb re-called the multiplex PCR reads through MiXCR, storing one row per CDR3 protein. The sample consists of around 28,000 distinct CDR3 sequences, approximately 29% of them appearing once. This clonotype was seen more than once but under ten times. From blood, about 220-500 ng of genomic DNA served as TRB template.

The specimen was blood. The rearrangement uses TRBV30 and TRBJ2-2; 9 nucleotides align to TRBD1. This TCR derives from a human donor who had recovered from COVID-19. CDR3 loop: CAWSHTGGPGELFF. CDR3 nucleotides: TGTGCCTGGAGCCATACAGGGGGCCCCGGGGAGCTGTTTTTT.